This TCR beta chain was profiled in a study of blood T cells in healthy people across ages (dated by TCRdb to 2014 to 2015). At the level of the whole study: In model experiments, template switching captured roughly one uniquely barcoded TCR beta cDNA molecule for every two T cells. To avoid experimental bias, donors of different ages were spread randomly across the sequencing lanes. The study analyzed two additional independent replicas of 1 million unique cDNA reads from the same blood draw for two donors, one aged 18 to 29 and one aged 80 or older. Donors were grouped into four age groups: young (average about 15 years), middle-aged (roughly 37), aged (approximately 58) and long-lived (over 80). Using deep sequencing normalized with unique cDNA molecular identifiers, the study measured how TCR beta repertoire diversity changes with age. Broader findings and caveats from the paper: Estimates of total diversity based on one million sequenced T cells were considered lower bounds and underestimates. Because donor CMV infection status was unknown, age-related changes in expanded clonotypes were potentially confounded. Compared with the aged group, more naive CD4+ T cells, fewer expanded clones and increased TCR diversity were shown by the long-lived group, suggesting age selection. Observed TCR beta diversity per million T cells fell roughly linearly with age, and a significant reduction was already apparent by age around 39. Since profiling was done on bulk unsorted PBMCs, naive and antigen-experienced compartments could not be conclusively compared. There was a strong correlation between observed TCR beta diversity and the percentage of naive T cells measured by flow cytometry.

Remarks on this clonotype: The specificity of this receptor is unknown. There are no base qualities to consult, and no much larger clone falls within one base.

The 40 or so donors, aged roughly 6 to 95 years, were systemically healthy Caucasian individuals from Russia. Around 9.7 milliliters of peripheral blood were collected from each donor into EDTA-treated Vacutainer tubes. PBMCs were isolated by Ficoll-Paque density-gradient centrifugation, with at least 6 million obtained per sample. Total RNA, at least 6 micrograms per sample, was extracted from PBMCs with Trizol reagent. The percentages of naive CD45RAhigh/CD27high T cells were determined by flow cytometry on a PBMC aliquot from every donor. The CDR3 measures 13 amino acids from cysteine to phenylalanine. CDR3 DNA only is kept here, 39 bases in frame from base 1. V drops 6 bases and J drops 3 bases, leaving 13 bases in between. The germline V gene encodes CDR1 DFQATT and CDR2 SNEGSKA (reference sequence). The library came from 5' RACE. Instrument used: Illumina HiSeq 2500. A second PCR of about 6 to 12 cycles was run with a J-beta primer mix and a sample-barcoded 5' primer. A unique molecular identifier was introduced onto each TCR beta cDNA molecule by a template-switch 5' adaptor carrying 12 random nucleotides. Each sample yielded at least 3 million CDR3-containing paired-end reads. First-strand cDNA synthesis was performed from all RNA using the Mint cDNA synthesis kit, with priming by a TRBC-specific oligonucleotide. All cDNA was treated with uracil-DNA glycosylase and then went through a first 18-cycle PCR with the universal primers M1SS and BC2_uni_R. The authors' analysis ran thus. Normalization of each sample was performed by random selection of 1 million high-quality reads, each carrying a distinct molecular identifier. Instead of being binned into consensus sequences, reads that shared molecular identifiers were thrown out. CDR3 identification, clonotype clustering and error correction used MiTCR with a Q25 quality threshold and the strictest error-elimination algorithm. A nonparametric unseen species model using Euler transformation provided a lower-bound estimate of total TCR beta diversity. Using fastp trimming at Q25 and MiXCR clonotype assembly, TCRdb reanalyzed the public sequencing data and kept in-frame beta chains. Every CDR3 protein is listed once, alongside the most common genes and DNA of its rows. These V and J calls rely on TCRdb rather than the paper's analysis. The sample table holds about 800,000 distinct CDR3 sequences, of which 55% to 75% were seen once. The top ten clones comprise roughly 22% of the sample.

This sequence uses TRBV20-1 and TRBJ2-3; the D gene lacks a confident call. The origin of this receptor is a man younger than 45 in good health. The sequenced sample was blood. CDR3 protein: CSAPMGLTDTQYF. In nucleotide form, the sequence is TGCAGTGCCCCGATGGGCTTGACAGATACGCAGTATTTT.